The clone carrying this T cell receptor beta chain was observed a single time. CDR3 length: 17 residues. V trimming: 8 bases; J trimming: 0 bases; junction bases outside the gene matches: 13. The germline V gene has CDR1 LNHNV and CDR2 YYDKDF (reference sequence). The data stem from a study of blood T cell repertoires in COVID-19. The assay was immunoSEQ multiplex PCR, and TCRdb's table has in-frame clones only and misses some. This table holds roughly 250,000 clones, about nine tenths found once. Clinical history reported by participants formed the basis on which cohorts were assigned. The sequence derives from a woman aged 45-59 years who had recovered from COVID-19. The sequenced sample was PBMCs or T cells enriched from blood (not recorded which). The genes are TRBV15 and TRBJ1-5, with 7 bases fitting TRBD1. The CDR3 DNA sequence: TGTGCCACCGCCAAGGAAGGGGGCATGAATAGCAATCAGCCCCAGCATTTT. Its translation: CATAKEGGMNSNQPQHF.